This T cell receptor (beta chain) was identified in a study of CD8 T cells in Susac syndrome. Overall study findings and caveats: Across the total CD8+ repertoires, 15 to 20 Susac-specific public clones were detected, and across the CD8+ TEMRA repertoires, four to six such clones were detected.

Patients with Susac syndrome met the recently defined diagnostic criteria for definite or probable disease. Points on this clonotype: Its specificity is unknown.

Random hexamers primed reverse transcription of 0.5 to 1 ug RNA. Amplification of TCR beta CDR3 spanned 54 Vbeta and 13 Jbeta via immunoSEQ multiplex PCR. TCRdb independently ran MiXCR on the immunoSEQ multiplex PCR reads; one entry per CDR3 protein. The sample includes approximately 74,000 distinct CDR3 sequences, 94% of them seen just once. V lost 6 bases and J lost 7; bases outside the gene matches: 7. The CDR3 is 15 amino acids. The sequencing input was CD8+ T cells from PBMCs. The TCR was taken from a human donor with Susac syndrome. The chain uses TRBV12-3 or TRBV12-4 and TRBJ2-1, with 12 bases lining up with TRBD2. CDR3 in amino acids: CASSLVGLAGNEQFF. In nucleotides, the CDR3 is TGTGCCAGCAGCCTAGTCGGACTAGCGGGAAATGAGCAGTTCTTC.